Shown below are 10 T cell receptor beta chains from a single sample sequenced in a study of blood T cell repertoires in COVID-19. TCRdb's table, derived via immunoSEQ multiplex PCR, lists solely in-frame clones and lacks some. The repertoire holds 390,000 or so clones, with approximately 88% as singletons. Material: peripheral blood. All receptors come from a woman in her 30s with COVID-19, enrolled during active disease.

The chain has TRBV11-2 and TRBJ1-1; D not resolved. The CDR3 has 13 residues. Germline-derived CDR1 and CDR2 are SGHAT and FQNNGV. V lost 0 bases and J lost 8, with 10 bases in between. In nucleotides, the CDR3 is TGTGCCAGCAGCTTAGACCGCGCCGCGGAAGCTTTCTTT. As protein: CASSLDRAAEAFF.

This clone was recorded a few times. This sequence joins TRBV6-6 and TRBJ2-5, with TRBD2 identical over 9 bases. This CDR3 comprises 14 residues. The germline V gene has CDR1 MNHNY and CDR2 SVGAGI (reference sequence). Trimming removed 6 bases from V and 6 bases from J; junction bases left unmatched: 8. The CDR3 DNA follows: TGTGCCAGCAGCTCTAGCGGGGAGGGGAAGACCCAGTACTTC. It yields the protein CASSSSGEGKTQYF.

The chain recombines TRBV9 with TRBJ2-1; no reliable D call. The V end lost 2 bases, the J end lost 5 bases, and 11 bases lay between the germline ends. The CDR3 is made up of 14 amino acids. The germline CDR1 and CDR2 sequences are SGDLS and YYNGEE. The CDR3 sequence is CASSVGSLNNEQFF. As DNA, the CDR3 is TGTGCCAGCAGCGTTGGTAGCTTAAACAATGAGCAGTTCTTC.

The V call is TRBV6-2 or TRBV6-3, the J call TRBJ1-5, with D perhaps matching TRBD1 (5 bases). Between the trimmed V and J ends, which lost 4 bases and 4 bases, there was a span of 11 bases. The CDR3 spans 14 residues. The germline V gene has CDR1 MNHEY and CDR2 SVGEGT. The CDR3 is CASSWPGRNQPQHF. CDR3 sequence (DNA): TGTGCCAGCAGTTGGCCAGGGAGGAATCAGCCCCAGCATTTT.

The genes are TRBV20-1 and TRBJ2-1; possibly TRBD2 for D (6 bases). Trimming took off 3 bases at V and 6 bases at J, with 15 bases between the two ends. The CDR3 runs to 14 residues. Germline CDR1 is DFQATT and CDR2 is SNEGSKA (reference sequence). CDR3 DNA: TGCAGTGCTAGTGGGACTGCCAAGGGCAATGAGCAGTTCTTC. It yields the protein CSASGTAKGNEQFF.

The CDR3 here is CASSSLTGSHYEQYF. The CDR3 DNA reads TGTGCCAGCAGCTCCCTGACAGGGTCTCACTACGAGCAGTACTTC. The chain uses TRBV11-2 and TRBJ2-7; TRBD1 matches at 7 bases. The CDR3 loop spans 15 amino acids. The trim removed 4 bases at V and 3 bases at J, leaving 9 bases unmatched. Germline CDR1 reads SGHAT; CDR2 reads FQNNGV. The entire variable domain, with the rest obtained from reference TRBV11-2 and TRBJ2-7, is as follows: EAGVAQSPRYKIIEKRQSVAFWCNPISGHATLYWYQQILGQGPKLLIQFQNNGVVDDSQLPKDRFSAERLKGVDSTLKIQPAKLEDSAVYLCASSSLTGSHYEQYFGPGTRLTVT.

The genes are TRBV5-1 and TRBJ1-6; D is uncertain. The ends were cut back, 2 bases at V and 0 bases at J, with 9 bases in the middle. Germline V gene sequence: CDR1 SGHRS, CDR2 YFSETQ. The CDR3 is made up of 16 amino acids. Here the CDR3 reads CASSLTTSSYNSPLHF. For the CDR3, the DNA is TGCGCCAGCAGCTTAACCACTAGCTCCTATAATTCACCCCTCCACTTT.

This chain joins TRBV18 and TRBJ2-2; D is perhaps TRBD2 (6 bases). Trimming cost V 3 bases and J 2 bases, with 16 bases left between them. CDR1 is KGHSH and CDR2 is LQKENI in the germline V gene. The CDR3 is 17 residues long. The CDR3 DNA is TGTGCCAGCTCACCTCCGGAGCTGGGGGGAAACACCGGGGAGCTGTTTTTT. Translating it yields CASSPPELGGNTGELFF.

This chain connects TRBV5-4 to TRBJ2-7; possibly TRBD1 for D (6 bases). V lost 3 bases, J lost 3 bases, and 10 bases lay in between. CDR3 length: 13 amino acids. Germline V gene sequence: CDR1 SGHNT, CDR2 YYREEE (reference sequence). Written as DNA, the CDR3 is TGTGCCAGCAGCTGGGACAACCACTACGAGCAGTACGTC. This translates into CASSWDNHYEQYV.

The genes are TRBV10-1 and TRBJ2-7, with D maybe TRBD1 (6 bases). Germline CDR1 is WNHNN and CDR2 is SYGVQD (reference sequence). Deletions cut 2 bases from V and 1 base from J, with 9 bases between. CDR3 length: 14 amino acids. DNA for the CDR3: TGCGCCAGCAGTGAGCTCGGACAGTCCTACGAGCAGTACTTC. Translating it yields CASSELGQSYEQYF.